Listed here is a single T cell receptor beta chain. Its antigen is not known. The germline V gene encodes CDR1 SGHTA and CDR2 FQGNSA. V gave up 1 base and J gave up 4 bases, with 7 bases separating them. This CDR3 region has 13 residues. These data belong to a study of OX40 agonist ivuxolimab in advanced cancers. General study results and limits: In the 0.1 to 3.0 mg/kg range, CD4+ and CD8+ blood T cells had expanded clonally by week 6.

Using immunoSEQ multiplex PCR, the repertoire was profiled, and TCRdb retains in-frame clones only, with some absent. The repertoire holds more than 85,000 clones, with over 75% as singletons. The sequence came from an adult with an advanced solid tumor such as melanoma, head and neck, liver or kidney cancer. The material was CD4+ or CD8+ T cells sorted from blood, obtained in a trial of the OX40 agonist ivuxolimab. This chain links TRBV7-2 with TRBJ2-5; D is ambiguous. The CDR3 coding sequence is TGTGCCAGCAGCTTAGATCTGTTAGAGACCCAGTACTTC. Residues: CASSLDLLETQYF.